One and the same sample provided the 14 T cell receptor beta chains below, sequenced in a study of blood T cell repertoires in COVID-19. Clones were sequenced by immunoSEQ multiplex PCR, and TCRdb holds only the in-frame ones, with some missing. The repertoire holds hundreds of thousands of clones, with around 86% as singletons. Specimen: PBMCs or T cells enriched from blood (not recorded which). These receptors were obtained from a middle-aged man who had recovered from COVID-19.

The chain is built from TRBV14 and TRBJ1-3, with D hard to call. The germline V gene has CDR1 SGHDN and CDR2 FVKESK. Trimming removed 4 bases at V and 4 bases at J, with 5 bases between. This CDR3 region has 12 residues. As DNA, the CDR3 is TGTGCCAGCAGCCTCCTCGGAAACACCATATATTTT. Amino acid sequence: CASSLLGNTIYF.

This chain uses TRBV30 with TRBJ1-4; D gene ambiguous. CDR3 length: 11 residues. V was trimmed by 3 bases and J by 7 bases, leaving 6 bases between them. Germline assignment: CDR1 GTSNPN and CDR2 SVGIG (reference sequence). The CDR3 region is CAWRGSEKLFF. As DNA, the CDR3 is TGTGCCTGGAGGGGGAGTGAAAAACTGTTTTTT.

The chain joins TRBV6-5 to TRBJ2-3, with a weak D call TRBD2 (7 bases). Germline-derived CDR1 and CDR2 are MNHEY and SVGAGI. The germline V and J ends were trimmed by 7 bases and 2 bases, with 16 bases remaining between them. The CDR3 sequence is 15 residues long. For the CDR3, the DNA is TGTGCCAGCATTCCTAGGGGGGGGTACACAGATACGCAGTATTTT. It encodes CASIPRGGYTDTQYF.

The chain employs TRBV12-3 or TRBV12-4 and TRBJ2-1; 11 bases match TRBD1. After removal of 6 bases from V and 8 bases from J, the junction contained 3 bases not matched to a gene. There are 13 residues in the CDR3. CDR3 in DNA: TGTGCCAGCAGACGGACAGGGGGCGATGAGCAGTTCTTC. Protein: CASRRTGGDEQFF.

This CDR3 reads CASQRLAGSYNEQFF. Written as DNA, the CDR3 is TGTGCCAGCCAAAGACTAGCGGGGTCCTACAATGAGCAGTTCTTC. J is TRBJ2-1 and V is TRBV6-4, with 11 bases that match TRBD2. CDR3 length equals 15 residues. Looked up from germline, CDR1 is MRHNA and CDR2 is SNTAGT. Trimming took 8 bases from V and 1 from J; bases not matched to a gene: 4.

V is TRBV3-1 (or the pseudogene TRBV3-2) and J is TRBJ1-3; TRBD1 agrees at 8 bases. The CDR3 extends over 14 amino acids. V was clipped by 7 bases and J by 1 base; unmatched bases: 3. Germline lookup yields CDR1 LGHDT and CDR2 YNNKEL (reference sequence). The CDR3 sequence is CASNRQGSGNTIYF. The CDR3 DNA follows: TGTGCCAGCAACCGACAGGGGTCTGGAAACACCATATATTTT.

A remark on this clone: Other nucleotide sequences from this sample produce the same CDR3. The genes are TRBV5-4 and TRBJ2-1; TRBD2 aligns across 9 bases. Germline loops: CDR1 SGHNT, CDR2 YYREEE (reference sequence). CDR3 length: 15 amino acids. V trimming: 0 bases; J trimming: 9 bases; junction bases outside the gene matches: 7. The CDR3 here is CASSLGGRGLGEQFF. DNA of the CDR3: TGTGCCAGCAGCTTGGGCGGGAGGGGGTTGGGTGAGCAGTTCTTC.

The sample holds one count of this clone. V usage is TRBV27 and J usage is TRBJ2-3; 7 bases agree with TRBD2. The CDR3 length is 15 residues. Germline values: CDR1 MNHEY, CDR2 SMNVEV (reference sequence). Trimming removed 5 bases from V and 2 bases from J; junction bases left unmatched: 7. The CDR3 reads CASSLRLADTDTQYF. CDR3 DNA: TGTGCCAGCAGTCTTAGACTAGCAGACACAGATACGCAGTATTTT.

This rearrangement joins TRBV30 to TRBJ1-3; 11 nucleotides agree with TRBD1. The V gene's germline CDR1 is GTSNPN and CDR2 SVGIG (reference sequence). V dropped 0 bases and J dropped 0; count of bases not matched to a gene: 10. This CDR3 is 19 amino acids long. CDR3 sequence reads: CAWSVGTGGGFSSGNTIYF. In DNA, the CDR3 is TGTGCCTGGAGTGTCGGGACAGGGGGTGGGTTTAGCTCTGGAAACACCATATATTTT.

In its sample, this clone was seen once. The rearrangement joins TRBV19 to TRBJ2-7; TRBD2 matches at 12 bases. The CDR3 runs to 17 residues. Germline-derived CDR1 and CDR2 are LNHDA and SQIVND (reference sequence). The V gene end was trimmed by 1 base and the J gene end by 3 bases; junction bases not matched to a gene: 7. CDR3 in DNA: TGTGCCAGTAGTATAGCTAGCGGGGGGGCCGGTAGCTACGAGCAGTACTTC. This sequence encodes CASSIASGGAGSYEQYF.

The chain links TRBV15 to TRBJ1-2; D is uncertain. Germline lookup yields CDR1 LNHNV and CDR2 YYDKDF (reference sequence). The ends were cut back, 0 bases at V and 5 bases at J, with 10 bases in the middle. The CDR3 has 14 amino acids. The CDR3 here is CATSRDKLPYGYTF. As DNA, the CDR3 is TGTGCCACCAGCAGAGATAAGCTCCCGTATGGCTACACCTTC.

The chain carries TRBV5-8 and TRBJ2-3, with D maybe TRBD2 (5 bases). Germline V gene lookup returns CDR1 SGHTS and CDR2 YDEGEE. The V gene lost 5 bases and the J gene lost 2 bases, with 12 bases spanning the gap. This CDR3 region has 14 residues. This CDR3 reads CASRGRLSTDTQYF. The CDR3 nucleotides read TGTGCCAGCAGAGGACGACTATCCACAGATACGCAGTATTTT.

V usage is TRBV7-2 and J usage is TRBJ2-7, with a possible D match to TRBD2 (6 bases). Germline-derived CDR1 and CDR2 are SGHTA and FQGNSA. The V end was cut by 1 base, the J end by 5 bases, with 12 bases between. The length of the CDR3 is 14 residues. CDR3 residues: CASSLVWGEDEQYF. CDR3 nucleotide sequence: TGTGCCAGCAGCTTAGTCTGGGGGGAGGACGAGCAGTACTTC.

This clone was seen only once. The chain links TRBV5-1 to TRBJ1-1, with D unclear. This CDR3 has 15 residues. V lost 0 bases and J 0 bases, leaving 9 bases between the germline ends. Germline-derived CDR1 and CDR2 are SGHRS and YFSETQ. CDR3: CASSLVYKMNTEAFF. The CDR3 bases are TGCGCCAGCAGCTTGGTTTACAAAATGAACACTGAAGCTTTCTTT.